The next 27 T cell receptor beta chains were all read from a single sample in a study of T cells in Graves' hyperthyroidism and ophthalmopathy. RNA transcripts were the template for amplifying TCR beta CDR3 regions. An initial round of RT-PCR targeting the TCR CDR3 relied on the HTBI primer set. TCRdb re-analysed the multiplex PCR reads in MiXCR, keeping a single row per CDR3 protein. The sample carries about 610,000 distinct CDR3 sequences, 40% to 55% recorded once. The material sequenced was peripheral blood or thyroid tissue (not recorded which). The receptors originated from a woman aged 18-29 years with Graves' hyperthyroidism.

The V call is TRBV6-5, the J call TRBJ2-7; D not certain. Germline CDR1 and CDR2: MNHEY and SVGAGI. The CDR3 length is 10 residues. Trimming stripped 7 bases from V and 7 bases from J, with 8 bases between. The CDR3 DNA reads TGTGCCAGCACCACGTGGGAGCAGTACTTC. This encodes CASTTWEQYF.

The genes are TRBV7-2 and TRBJ2-1, with 16 bases lining up with TRBD2. The length of the CDR3 is 17 residues. Trimming took 4 bases from V and 7 from J; bases not matched to a gene: 7. Per the germline V gene, CDR1 is SGHTA and CDR2 is FQGNSA. CDR3 DNA: TGTGCCAGCAGCTCCACTGGGACTAGCGGGAGGGGGAATGAGCAGTTCTTC. It specifies CASSSTGTSGRGNEQFF.

The chain is built from TRBV20-1 and TRBJ2-2, with D possibly matching TRBD2 (7 bases). The CDR3 loop spans 16 amino acids. Germline lookup yields CDR1 DFQATT and CDR2 SNEGSKA (reference sequence). V lost 5 bases, J lost 3 bases, and 19 bases lay in between. The CDR3 nucleotides read TGCAGTGCTTACTTAGGGGGAGGGCCCTACACCGGGGAGCTGTTTTTT. Its protein product is CSAYLGGGPYTGELFF.

The CDR3 here is CASRGTGRRGNQPQHF. The CDR3, as DNA: TGTGCCAGCAGGGGGACAGGGCGAAGGGGCAATCAGCCCCAGCATTTT. The rearrangement uses TRBV6-1 and TRBJ1-5; the match to TRBD1 covers 9 bases. The CDR3 extends over 16 amino acids. V lost 6 bases, J lost 2 bases, and 8 bases stayed unmatched. In germline, CDR1 is MNHNS, CDR2 SASEGT.

The table lists this clonotype with many counts. The chain recombines TRBV12-3 or TRBV12-4 with TRBJ1-2; possibly TRBD1 for D (5 bases). The length of the CDR3 is 11 residues. The ends were cut back, 11 bases at V and 8 bases at J, with 15 bases in the middle. The CDR3 bases are TGTGCCGCCATGGGGACCTCCGGCTACACCTTC. As protein: CAAMGTSGYTF.

DNA for the CDR3: TGTGCCAGCAGTGATTTGGGACAACCTGGGGAAAAACTGTTTTTT. Translating it yields CASSDLGQPGEKLFF. This chain connects TRBV2 to TRBJ1-4; D is possibly TRBD1 (6 bases). Trimming took off 3 bases at V and 8 bases at J, with 16 bases between the two ends. CDR3 length: 15 amino acids. Germline V gives CDR1 SNHLY, CDR2 FYNNEI.

This sequence joins TRBV20-1 and TRBJ2-5, with D unclear. The V and J ends lost 3 bases and 9 bases respectively, with 17 bases between them. This CDR3 contains 13 residues. CDR1 is DFQATT and CDR2 is SNEGSKA in the germline V gene (reference sequence). CDR3: CSASYRQMQPQYF. DNA of the CDR3: TGCAGTGCTAGCTATCGCCAAATGCAGCCCCAGTACTTC.

The chain combines TRBV9 with TRBJ1-5; no clear D gene. This CDR3 has 14 residues. The germline CDR1 and CDR2 sequences are SGDLS and YYNGEE. The V end was cut by 3 bases, the J end by 12 bases, with 19 bases between. CDR3 sequence reads: CASSGGLAGGLQHF. The CDR3 DNA is TGTGCCAGCAGCGGCGGACTAGCGGGAGGGCTCCAGCATTTT.

This clonotype was counted ten times or more. The J gene is TRBJ1-5, the V gene TRBV12-3 or TRBV12-4; D is unclear. V was shortened by 6 bases and J by 7 bases, with 7 bases between the two germline ends. The CDR3 consists of 11 residues. The CDR3 sequence is CASSQDQPQHF. CDR3 nucleotide sequence: TGTGCCAGCAGCCAGGACCAGCCCCAGCATTTT.

The V and J genes are TRBV20-1 and TRBJ1-1; 12 bases agree with TRBD1. The CDR3 consists of 10 residues. Per germline, CDR1 DFQATT and CDR2 SNEGSKA (reference sequence). The junction had 4 bases not matched to a gene; V was cut back by 6 bases and J by 14 bases. The chain's CDR3 is CSAIGTGGFF. CDR3 nucleotide sequence: TGCAGTGCAATAGGGACAGGGGGCTTCTTT.

The chain has TRBV29-1 and TRBJ2-5; TRBD2 agrees at 13 bases. This CDR3 contains 14 residues. V was clipped by 8 bases and J by 2 bases; unmatched bases: 5. CDR1 is SQVTM and CDR2 is ANQGSEA in the germline V gene. The CDR3 DNA reads as TGCAGCAGTGAACTAGCGGGAGGGCAAGAGACCCAGTACTTC. Its translation: CSSELAGGQETQYF.

This clonotype has a count of ten or more. The chain has TRBV12-3 or TRBV12-4 and TRBJ1-2, with 8 bases matching TRBD1. V dropped 5 bases and J dropped 7; count of bases not matched to a gene: 3. The CDR3 totals 12 residues. Written as DNA, the CDR3 is TGTGCCAGCAGTCAGACAGGGGTTGGCTACACCTTC. This encodes CASSQTGVGYTF.

The rearrangement uses TRBV29-1 and TRBJ2-7, with a weak D call TRBD1 (5 bases). The CDR3 consists of 11 residues. Germline V gene lookup returns CDR1 SQVTM and CDR2 ANQGSEA. The germline V and J ends were trimmed by 8 bases and 4 bases, with 12 bases remaining between them. The CDR3 bases are TGCAGCCAAGTCCAGGGTTACGAGCAGTACTTC. Residues: CSQVQGYEQYF.

J is TRBJ1-3 and V is TRBV18, with no clear D. Germline V gene sequence: CDR1 KGHSH, CDR2 LQKENI. V was trimmed by 0 bases and J by 4 bases, leaving 10 bases between them. The CDR3 sequence is 15 residues long. The CDR3 loop reads CASSPPVGNGNTIYF. CDR3 DNA: TGTGCCAGCTCACCACCGGTAGGGAACGGAAACACCATATATTTT.

This clonotype was picked up many times. This chain uses TRBV11-2 with TRBJ1-1; 9 nucleotides agree with TRBD1. Losses at the gene ends were 2 bases for V and 6 bases for J; bases not matched to a gene: 10. The CDR3 consists of 16 residues. The germline gives CDR1 SGHAT, CDR2 FQNNGV. The CDR3 reads CASSLTPGQGLAEAFF. For the CDR3, the DNA is TGTGCCAGCAGCTTAACTCCGGGACAGGGTTTAGCTGAAGCTTTCTTT.

This clonotype was counted between two and nine times. For the CDR3, the DNA is TGTGCCAGCAATAACAGGGAGGGGGATGAAGCTTTCTTT. This encodes CASNNREGDEAFF. This sequence joins TRBV2 and TRBJ1-1; D may be TRBD1 (6 bases). Per the germline V gene, CDR1 is SNHLY and CDR2 is FYNNEI. There are 13 residues in the CDR3. The V end was cut by 7 bases, the J end by 7 bases, with 16 bases between.

This clonotype has a single count. This could be a read error, since a much larger clone is one nucleotide away. CDR3 DNA: TGTGCCAGCTCACCACCGTCCTGCTACGAGCAGTACTTC. Protein product: CASSPPSCYEQYF. The chain combines TRBV18 with TRBJ2-7; D gene unclear. The CDR3 extends over 13 amino acids. The V end was cut by 0 bases, the J end by 3 bases, with 6 bases between. Per germline, CDR1 KGHSH and CDR2 LQKENI.

The rearrangement links TRBV10-3 to TRBJ2-5; the match to TRBD2 covers 16 bases. The CDR3 runs to 18 residues. Per germline, CDR1 ENHRY and CDR2 SYGVKD. J lost 10 bases, V lost 3 bases, and 14 bases had no gene match. DNA for the CDR3: TGTGCCATCAGTGAACCGGGACTAGCGGGAGGGCCTTTTGAGGGCCAGTACTTC. Its protein product is CAISEPGLAGGPFEGQYF.

This clonotype was counted a few times. The DNA for the CDR3 is TGCAGCGTTAGGGCAGGGATGAATTCACCCCTCCACTTT. Amino acid sequence: CSVRAGMNSPLHF. The rearrangement joins TRBV29-1 to TRBJ1-6; D is perhaps TRBD1 (5 bases). The germline V gene encodes CDR1 SQVTM and CDR2 ANQGSEA. Trimming cost V 5 bases and J 7 bases, with 12 bases left between them. This CDR3 region has 13 residues.

Remarks on this clonotype: A much more abundant neighbour one base away suggests this may be a read error. V usage is TRBV3-1 and J usage is TRBJ1-1, with D possibly TRBD1 on 5 matching bases. The CDR3 has 14 amino acids. V was cut by 1 base and J by 4 bases, with 10 bases left in between. Germline V gene data show CDR1 as LGHDT and CDR2 as YNNKEL (reference sequence). In DNA form, the CDR3 reads TGTGCCAGCAGCCAAGGGGGGGTAGGCACTGAAGCTTTCTTT. Its translation is CASSQGGVGTEAFF.

This clonotype was seen many times. The chain is built from TRBV11-3 and TRBJ2-7, with 7 bases matching TRBD1. V shed 2 bases, J shed 0 bases, and the junction held 4 bases outside the gene matches. The germline gives CDR1 SGHNT, CDR2 YENEEA. The CDR3 has 15 amino acids. The DNA of the CDR3 is TGTGCCAGCAGCTTACTTGACAGGGCCTCCTACGAGCAGTACTTC. Its translation is CASSLLDRASYEQYF.

About this clonotype itself: A much larger clonotype is one base distant, so this may be a read error. The genes are TRBV20-1 and TRBJ1-2, with D unclear. Germline-derived CDR1 and CDR2 are DFQATT and SNEGSKA (reference sequence). This CDR3 has 12 residues. The CDR3 DNA reads as TGCAATGCTAGGTCCCTAGGATGGGGCTACACCTTC. Encoded protein: CNARSLGWGYTF.

Comment on this clonotype: With a much larger clone just one base away, this may be a read error. The chain employs TRBV11-3 and TRBJ1-4; D uncertain. The germline gives CDR1 SGHNT, CDR2 YENEEA. The V end was cut by 0 bases, the J end by 4 bases, with 6 bases between. The CDR3 consists of 14 residues. CDR3 nucleotide sequence: TGTGCCAGCAGCTTAGATGGTTTTAATGAAAAACTGTTTTTT. It is translated as CASSLDGFNEKLFF.

Regarding this clonotype: This CDR3 is missing its conserved last phenylalanine or tryptophan, likely due to a read error. The DNA is omitted, as the CDR3 cannot be located on it reliably, and the CDR3 follows TCRdb's listing. The rearrangement links TRBV7-3 to TRBJ2-4; the table's TRBD1 call for D was not verified on the DNA. Germline V gene data show CDR1 as SGHTA and CDR2 as FQGTGA. The CDR3 is 10 residues long, counting both termini. CDR3 loop: CASSVSQSRR.

This clonotype has at least ten counts. This rearrangement joins TRBV9 to TRBJ1-1; 7 bases match TRBD1. Germline V gene lookup returns CDR1 SGDLS and CDR2 YYNGEE. CDR3 size: 15 residues. The V gene end was trimmed by 2 bases and the J gene end by 4 bases; junction bases not matched to a gene: 8. CDR3 DNA sequence: TGTGCCAGCAGCGTCGGACAGGTTGGTGGCACTGAAGCTTTCTTT. It translates to CASSVGQVGGTEAFF.

This clonotype was seen ten or more times. The J gene is TRBJ2-5, the V gene TRBV7-9; possibly TRBD1 for D (5 bases). The V gene lost 6 bases and the J gene lost 2 bases, with 22 bases spanning the gap. The CDR3 contains 17 residues. Germline V CDR1 and CDR2: SEHNR, FQNEAQ (reference sequence). The CDR3 nucleotides are TGTGCCAGCAGTCGTGTAAGGGGTGGCGGAGATCAAGAGACCCAGTACTTC. Its translation: CASSRVRGGGDQETQYF.

The V call is TRBV12-3 or TRBV12-4, the J call TRBJ1-6, with 9 bases matching TRBD1. Trimming took 5 bases from V and 7 from J; bases not matched to a gene: 12. This CDR3 is 17 amino acids long. In nucleotides, the CDR3 is TGTGCCAGCAGTCCGACAGGGGGTAGTTCTGGGAATTCACCCCTCCACTTT. It encodes CASSPTGGSSGNSPLHF.